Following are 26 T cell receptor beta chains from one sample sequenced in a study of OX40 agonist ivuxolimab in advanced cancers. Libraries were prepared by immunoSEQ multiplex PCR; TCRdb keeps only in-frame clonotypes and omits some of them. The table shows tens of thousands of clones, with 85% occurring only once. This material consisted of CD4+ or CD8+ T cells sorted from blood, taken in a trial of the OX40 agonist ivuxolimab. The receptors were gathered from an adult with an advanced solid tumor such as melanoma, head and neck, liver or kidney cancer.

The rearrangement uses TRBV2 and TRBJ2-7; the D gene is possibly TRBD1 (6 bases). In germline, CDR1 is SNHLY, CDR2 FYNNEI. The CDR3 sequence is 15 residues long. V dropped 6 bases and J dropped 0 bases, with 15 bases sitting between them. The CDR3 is CASRGRDIISYEQYF. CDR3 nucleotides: TGTGCCAGCAGGGGTCGGGACATCATCTCCTACGAGCAGTACTTC. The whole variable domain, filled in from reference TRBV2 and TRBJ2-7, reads EPEVTQTPSHQVTQMGQEVILRCVPISNHLYFYWYRQILGQKVEFLVSFYNNEISEKSEIFDDQFSVERPDGSNFTLKIRSTKLEDSAMYFCASRGRDIISYEQYFGPGTRLTVT.

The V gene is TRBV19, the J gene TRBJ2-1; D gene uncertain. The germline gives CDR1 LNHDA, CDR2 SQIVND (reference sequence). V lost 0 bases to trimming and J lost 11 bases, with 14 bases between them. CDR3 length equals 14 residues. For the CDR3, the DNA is TGTGCCAGTAGTATAGAGGCTCGCTACGATAAGCAGTTCTTC. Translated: CASSIEARYDKQFF.

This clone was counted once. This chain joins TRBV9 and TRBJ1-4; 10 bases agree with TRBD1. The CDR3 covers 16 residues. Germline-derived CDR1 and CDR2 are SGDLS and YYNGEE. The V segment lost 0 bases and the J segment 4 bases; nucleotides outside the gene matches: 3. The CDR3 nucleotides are TGTGCCAGCAGCGTAGGACAGGGGGCCATTAATGAAAAACTGTTTTTT. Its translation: CASSVGQGAINEKLFF.

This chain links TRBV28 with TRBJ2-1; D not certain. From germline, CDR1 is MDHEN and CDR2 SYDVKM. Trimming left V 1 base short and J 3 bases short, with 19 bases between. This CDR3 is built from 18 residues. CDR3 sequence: CASSLYTPPQAYYNEQFF. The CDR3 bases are TGTGCCAGCAGTTTATATACCCCGCCGCAGGCGTACTACAATGAGCAGTTCTTC.

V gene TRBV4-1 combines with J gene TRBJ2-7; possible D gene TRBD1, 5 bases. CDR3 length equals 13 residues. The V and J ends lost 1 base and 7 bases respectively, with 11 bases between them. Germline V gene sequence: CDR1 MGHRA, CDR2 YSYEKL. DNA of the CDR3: TGCGCCAGCAGCCAAGTGACAGTAGGGGAGCAGTACTTC. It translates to CASSQVTVGEQYF.

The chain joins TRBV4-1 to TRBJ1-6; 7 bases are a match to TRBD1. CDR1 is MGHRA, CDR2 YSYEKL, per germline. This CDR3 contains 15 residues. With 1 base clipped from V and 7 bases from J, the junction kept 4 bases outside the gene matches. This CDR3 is CASSQGTGTNSPLHF. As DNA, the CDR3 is TGCGCCAGCAGCCAAGGGACAGGAACGAATTCACCCCTCCACTTT.

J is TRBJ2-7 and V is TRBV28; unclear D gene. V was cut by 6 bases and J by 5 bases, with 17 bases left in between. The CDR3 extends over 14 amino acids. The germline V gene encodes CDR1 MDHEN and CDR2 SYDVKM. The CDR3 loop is CASSIRSGRNEQYF. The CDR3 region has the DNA TGTGCCAGCAGCATTCGATCCGGGCGGAACGAGCAGTACTTC.

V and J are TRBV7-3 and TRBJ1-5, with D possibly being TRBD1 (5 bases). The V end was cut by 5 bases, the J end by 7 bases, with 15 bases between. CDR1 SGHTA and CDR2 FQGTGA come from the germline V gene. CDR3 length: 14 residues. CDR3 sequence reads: CASSKRERGQPQHF. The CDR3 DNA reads TGTGCCAGCAGCAAAAGGGAACGGGGCCAGCCCCAGCATTTT.

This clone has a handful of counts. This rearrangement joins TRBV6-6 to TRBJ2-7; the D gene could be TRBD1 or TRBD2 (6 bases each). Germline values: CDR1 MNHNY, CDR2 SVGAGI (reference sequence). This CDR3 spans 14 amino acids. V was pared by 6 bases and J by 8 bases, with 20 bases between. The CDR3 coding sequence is TGTGCCAGCAGAACAACAGGGACTCGGGGGCAGCAGTACTTC. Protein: CASRTTGTRGQQYF.

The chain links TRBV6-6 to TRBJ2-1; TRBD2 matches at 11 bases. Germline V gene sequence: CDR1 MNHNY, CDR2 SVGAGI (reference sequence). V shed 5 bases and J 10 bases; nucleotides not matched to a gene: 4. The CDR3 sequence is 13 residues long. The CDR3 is CASSVTSGREQFF. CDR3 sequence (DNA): TGTGCCAGCAGTGTAACTAGCGGGAGAGAGCAGTTCTTC.

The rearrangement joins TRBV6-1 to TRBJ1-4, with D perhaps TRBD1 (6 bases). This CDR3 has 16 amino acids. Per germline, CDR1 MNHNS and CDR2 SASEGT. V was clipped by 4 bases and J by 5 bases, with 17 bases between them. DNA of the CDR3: TGTGCCAGCAGTGGACATTCGGGGGGCGGAAATGAAAAACTGTTTTTT. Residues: CASSGHSGGGNEKLFF.

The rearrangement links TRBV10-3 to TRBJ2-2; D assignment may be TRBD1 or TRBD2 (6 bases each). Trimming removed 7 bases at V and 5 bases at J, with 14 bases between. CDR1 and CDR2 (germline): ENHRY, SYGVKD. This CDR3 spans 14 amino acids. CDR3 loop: CAITGAAGTGELFF. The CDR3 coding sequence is TGTGCCATCACGGGGGCCGCGGGGACCGGGGAGCTGTTTTTT.

The chain's CDR3 is CASSQGGTGVTTRQYF. The CDR3 DNA is TGCGCCAGCAGCCAAGGAGGGACAGGGGTAACTACGAGGCAGTACTTC. V gene TRBV4-1 combines with J gene TRBJ2-7; TRBD1 aligns across 10 bases. Germline CDR1 MGHRA, CDR2 YSYEKL. V shed 1 base, J shed 9 bases, and the junction held 12 bases outside the gene matches. This CDR3 comprises 16 residues.

The CDR3 spells CASSLGDRGLSYEQYF. The CDR3 region has the DNA TGTGCCAGCAGTTTAGGGGACAGGGGCCTCTCCTACGAGCAGTACTTC. The chain is built from TRBV6-5 and TRBJ2-7, with 10 bases matching TRBD1. The J segment lost 0 bases and the V segment lost 4 bases, leaving 6 bases of the junction unmatched. Germline V lookup: CDR1 MNHEY, CDR2 SVGAGI. This CDR3 has 16 amino acids.

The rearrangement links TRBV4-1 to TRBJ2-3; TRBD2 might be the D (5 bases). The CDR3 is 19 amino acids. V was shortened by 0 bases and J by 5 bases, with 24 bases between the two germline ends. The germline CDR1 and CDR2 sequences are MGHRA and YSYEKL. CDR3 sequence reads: CASSQEFPGGTPSKDTQYF. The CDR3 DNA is TGCGCCAGCAGCCAAGAGTTTCCCGGAGGCACGCCCTCCAAAGATACGCAGTATTTT.

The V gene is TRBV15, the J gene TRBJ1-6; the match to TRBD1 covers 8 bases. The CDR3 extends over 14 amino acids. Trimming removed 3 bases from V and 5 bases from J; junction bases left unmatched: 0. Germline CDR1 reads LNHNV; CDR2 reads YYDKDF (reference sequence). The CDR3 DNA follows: TGTGCCACCAGCAGGACAGGGGATAATTCACCCCTCCACTTT. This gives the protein CATSRTGDNSPLHF.

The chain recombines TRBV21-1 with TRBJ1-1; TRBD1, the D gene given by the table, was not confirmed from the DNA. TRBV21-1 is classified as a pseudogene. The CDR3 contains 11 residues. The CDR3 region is CASSETGGAFF. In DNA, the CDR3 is TGTGCCAGCAGCGAAACAGGGGGCGCTTTCTTT.

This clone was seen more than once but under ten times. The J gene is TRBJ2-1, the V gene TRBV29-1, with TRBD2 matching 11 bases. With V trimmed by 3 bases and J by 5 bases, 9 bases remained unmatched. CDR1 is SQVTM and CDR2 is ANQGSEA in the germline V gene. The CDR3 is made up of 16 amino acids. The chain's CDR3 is CSVEGAGTSGDNEQFF. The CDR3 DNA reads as TGCAGCGTTGAGGGTGCGGGGACTAGCGGAGACAATGAGCAGTTCTTC.

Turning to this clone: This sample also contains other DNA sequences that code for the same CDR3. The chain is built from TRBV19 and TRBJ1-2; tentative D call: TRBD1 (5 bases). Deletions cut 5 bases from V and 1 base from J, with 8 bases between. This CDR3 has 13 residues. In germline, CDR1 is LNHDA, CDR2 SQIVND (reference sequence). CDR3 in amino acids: CASSPQGNYGYTF. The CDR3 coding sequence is TGTGCCAGTAGTCCTCAGGGTAACTATGGCTACACCTTC.

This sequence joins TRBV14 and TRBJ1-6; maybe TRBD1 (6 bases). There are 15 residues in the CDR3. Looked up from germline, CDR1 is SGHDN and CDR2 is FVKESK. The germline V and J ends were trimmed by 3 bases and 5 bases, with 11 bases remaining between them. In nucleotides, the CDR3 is TGTGCCAGCAGCCAGGCACAGGGACATAATTCACCCCTCCACTTT. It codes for CASSQAQGHNSPLHF.

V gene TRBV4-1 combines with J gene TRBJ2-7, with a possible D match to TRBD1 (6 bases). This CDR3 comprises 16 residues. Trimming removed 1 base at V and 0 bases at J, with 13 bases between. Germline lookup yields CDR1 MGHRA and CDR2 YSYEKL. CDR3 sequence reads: CASSQGAGGSSYEQYF. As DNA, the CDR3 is TGCGCCAGCAGCCAAGGAGCTGGGGGCAGCTCCTACGAGCAGTACTTC.

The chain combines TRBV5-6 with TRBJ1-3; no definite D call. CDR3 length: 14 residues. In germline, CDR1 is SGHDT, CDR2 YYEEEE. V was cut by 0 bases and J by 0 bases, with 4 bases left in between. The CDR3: CASSLVVSGNTIYF. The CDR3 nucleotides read TGTGCCAGCAGCTTGGTAGTCTCTGGAAACACCATATATTTT.

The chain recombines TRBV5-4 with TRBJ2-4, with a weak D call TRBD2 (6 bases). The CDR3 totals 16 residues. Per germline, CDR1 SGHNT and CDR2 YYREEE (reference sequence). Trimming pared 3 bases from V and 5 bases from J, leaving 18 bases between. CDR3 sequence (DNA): TGTGCCAGCAGCTCGGGGTGGGCTGGAGGGGAAAACATTCAGTACTTC. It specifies CASSSGWAGGENIQYF.

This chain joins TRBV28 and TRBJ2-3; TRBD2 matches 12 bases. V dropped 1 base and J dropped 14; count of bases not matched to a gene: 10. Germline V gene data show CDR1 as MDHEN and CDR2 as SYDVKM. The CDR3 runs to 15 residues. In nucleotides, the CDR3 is TGTGCCAGCAGTTTATCTAGCGGGGGGGCCCCGGCTCTGTATTTT. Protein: CASSLSSGGAPALYF.

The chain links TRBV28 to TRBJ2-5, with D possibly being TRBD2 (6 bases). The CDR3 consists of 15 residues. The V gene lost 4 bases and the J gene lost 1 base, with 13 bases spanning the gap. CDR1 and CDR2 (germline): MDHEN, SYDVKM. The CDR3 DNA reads TGTGCCAGCAGTTCCAAGGGAGGATTCCAAGAGACCCAGTACTTC. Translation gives CASSSKGGFQETQYF.

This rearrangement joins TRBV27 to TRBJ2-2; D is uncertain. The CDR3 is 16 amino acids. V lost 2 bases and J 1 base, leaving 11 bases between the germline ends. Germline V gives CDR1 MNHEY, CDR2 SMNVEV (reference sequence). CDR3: CASSLPDARNTGELFF. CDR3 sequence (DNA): TGTGCCAGCAGTTTACCCGACGCTAGGAACACCGGGGAGCTGTTTTTT.